The source of this T cell receptor (beta chain) is a study of blood T cell repertoires in COVID-19. Germline CDR1 reads SGHRS; CDR2 reads YFSETQ. V dropped 2 bases and J dropped 5; count of bases not matched to a gene: 4. The CDR3 runs to 14 residues. The repertoire was sequenced with immunoSEQ multiplex PCR; TCRdb's copy has only in-frame clones and lacks some. The sample shows about 140,000 clones, 85% to 90% of them seen only once. Sample: peripheral blood. This chain links TRBV5-1 with TRBJ2-1, with 7 bases fitting TRBD2. The source of this sequence is a woman between 35 and 50 years old with acute or convalescent COVID-19. The CDR3 DNA sequence: TGCGCCAGCAGCTTACGGCGGGAGAACAATGAGCAGTTCTTC. It is translated as CASSLRRENNEQFF.